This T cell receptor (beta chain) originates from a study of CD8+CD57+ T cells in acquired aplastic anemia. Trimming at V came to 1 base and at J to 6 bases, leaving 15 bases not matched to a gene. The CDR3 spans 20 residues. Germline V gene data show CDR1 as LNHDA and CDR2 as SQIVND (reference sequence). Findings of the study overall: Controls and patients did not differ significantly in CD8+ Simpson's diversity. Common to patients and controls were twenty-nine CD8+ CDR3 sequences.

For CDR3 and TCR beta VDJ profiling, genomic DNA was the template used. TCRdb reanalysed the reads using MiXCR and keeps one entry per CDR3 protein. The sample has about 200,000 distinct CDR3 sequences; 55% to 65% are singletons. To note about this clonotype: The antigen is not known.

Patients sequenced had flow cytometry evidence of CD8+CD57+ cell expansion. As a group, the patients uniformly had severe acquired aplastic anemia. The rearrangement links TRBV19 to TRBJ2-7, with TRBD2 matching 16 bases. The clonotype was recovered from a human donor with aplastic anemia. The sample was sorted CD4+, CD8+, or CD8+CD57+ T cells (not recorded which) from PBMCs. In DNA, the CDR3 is TGTGCCAGTAGTATAGCCCCGGGACTAGCGGGAGGGCGTTTCGGCTTCGAGCAGTACTTC. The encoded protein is CASSIAPGLAGGRFGFEQYF.